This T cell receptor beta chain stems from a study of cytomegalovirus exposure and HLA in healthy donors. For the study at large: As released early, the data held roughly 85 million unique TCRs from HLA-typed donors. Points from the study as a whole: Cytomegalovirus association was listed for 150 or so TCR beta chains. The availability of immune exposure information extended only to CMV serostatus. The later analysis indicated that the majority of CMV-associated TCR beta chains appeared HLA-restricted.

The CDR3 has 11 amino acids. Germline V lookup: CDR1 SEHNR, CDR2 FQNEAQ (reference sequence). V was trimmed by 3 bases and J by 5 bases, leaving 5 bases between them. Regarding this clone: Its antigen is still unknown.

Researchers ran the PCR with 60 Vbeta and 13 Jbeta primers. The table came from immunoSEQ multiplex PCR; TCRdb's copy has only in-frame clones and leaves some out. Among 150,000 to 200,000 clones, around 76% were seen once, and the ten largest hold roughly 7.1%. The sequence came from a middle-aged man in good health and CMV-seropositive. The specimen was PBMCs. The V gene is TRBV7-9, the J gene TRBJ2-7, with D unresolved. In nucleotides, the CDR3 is TGTGCCAGCAGCTTCCGGGACGAGCAGTACTTC. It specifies CASSFRDEQYF.